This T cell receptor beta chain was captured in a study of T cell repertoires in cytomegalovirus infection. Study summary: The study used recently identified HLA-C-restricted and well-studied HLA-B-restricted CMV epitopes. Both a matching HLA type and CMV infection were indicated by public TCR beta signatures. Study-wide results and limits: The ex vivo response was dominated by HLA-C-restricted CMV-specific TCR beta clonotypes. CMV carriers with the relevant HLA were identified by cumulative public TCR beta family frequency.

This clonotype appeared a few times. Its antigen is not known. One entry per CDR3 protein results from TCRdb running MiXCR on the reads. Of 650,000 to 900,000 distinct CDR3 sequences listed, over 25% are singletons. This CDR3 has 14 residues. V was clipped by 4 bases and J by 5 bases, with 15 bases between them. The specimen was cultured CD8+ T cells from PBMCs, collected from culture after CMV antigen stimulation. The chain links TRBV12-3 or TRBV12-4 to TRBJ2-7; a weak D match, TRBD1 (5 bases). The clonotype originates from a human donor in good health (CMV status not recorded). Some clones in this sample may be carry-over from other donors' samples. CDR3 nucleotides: TGTGCCAGCAGTTCGGTGGGCAGGGTAGACGAGCAGTACTTC. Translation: CASSSVGRVDEQYF.